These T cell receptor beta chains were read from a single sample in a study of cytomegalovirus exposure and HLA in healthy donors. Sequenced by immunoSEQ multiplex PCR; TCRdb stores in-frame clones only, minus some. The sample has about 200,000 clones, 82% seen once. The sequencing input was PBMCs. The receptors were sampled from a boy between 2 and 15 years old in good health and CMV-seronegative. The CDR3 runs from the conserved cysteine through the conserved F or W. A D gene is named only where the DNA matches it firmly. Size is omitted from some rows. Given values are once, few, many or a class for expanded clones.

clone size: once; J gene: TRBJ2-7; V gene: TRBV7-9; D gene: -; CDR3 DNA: TGTGCCAGCAGCTCTAGGGTGGGGGGGACAGGCGACTACGAGCAGTACTTC; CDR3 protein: CASSSRVGGTGDYEQYF
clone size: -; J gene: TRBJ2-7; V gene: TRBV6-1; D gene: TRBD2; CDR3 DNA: TGTGCCCCCGGAACTAGCGGGGGGTACGAGCAGTACTTC; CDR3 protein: CAPGTSGGYEQYF
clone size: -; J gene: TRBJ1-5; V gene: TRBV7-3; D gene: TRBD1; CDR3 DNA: TGTGCCAGCAGCTTGAGCAACAGGGGACGTCATTCGGATCAGCCCCAGCATTTT; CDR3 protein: CASSLSNRGRHSDQPQHF
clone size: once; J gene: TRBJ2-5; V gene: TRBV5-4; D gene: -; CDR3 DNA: TGTGCCAGCAGCGTTGAACAGGGCTTCGAGACCCAGTACTTC; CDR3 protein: CASSVEQGFETQYF
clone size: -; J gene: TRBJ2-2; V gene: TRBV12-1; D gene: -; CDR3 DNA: TGTGCCAGCAGCTTTGCCCAGATCCACACCGGGGAGCTGTTTTTT; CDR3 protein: CASSFAQIHTGELFF
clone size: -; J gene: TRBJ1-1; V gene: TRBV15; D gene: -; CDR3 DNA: TGTGCCACCAGCAGAGCCGGGGTGAACACTGAAGCTTTCTTT; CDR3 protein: CATSRAGVNTEAFF
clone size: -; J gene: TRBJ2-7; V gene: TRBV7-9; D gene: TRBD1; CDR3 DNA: TGTGCCAGCAGCTTGGGACAGGCCTATTCCTACGAGCAGTACTTC; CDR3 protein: CASSLGQAYSYEQYF
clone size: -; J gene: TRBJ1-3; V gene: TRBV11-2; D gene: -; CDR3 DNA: TGTGCCAGCAGCTTATCTCCCCCGAACACCATATATTTT; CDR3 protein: CASSLSPPNTIYF
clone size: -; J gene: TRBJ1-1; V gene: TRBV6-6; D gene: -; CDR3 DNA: TGTGCCAGCAGTTATTACCAGGGTGGGGCTGAAGCTTTCTTT; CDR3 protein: CASSYYQGGAEAFF
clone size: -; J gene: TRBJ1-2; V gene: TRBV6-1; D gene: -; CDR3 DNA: TGTGCCAGCAGTAATTTAAATGAGGGAGGCTACACCTTC; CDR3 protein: CASSNLNEGGYTF
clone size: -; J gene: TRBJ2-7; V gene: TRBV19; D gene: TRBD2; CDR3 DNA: TGTGCCAGTAGGACTAGCGGGGGATCATACGAGCAGTACTTC; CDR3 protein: CASRTSGGSYEQYF
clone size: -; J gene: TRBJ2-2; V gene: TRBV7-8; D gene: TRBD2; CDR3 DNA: TGTGCCAGCAGCTTAGGGGGGGGACCCCTCACCGGGGAGCTGTTTTTT; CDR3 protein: CASSLGGGPLTGELFF
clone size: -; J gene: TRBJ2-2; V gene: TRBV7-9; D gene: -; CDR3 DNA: TGTGCCAGCAGCTTCAGGGATACGAACACCGGGGAGCTGTTTTTT; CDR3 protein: CASSFRDTNTGELFF
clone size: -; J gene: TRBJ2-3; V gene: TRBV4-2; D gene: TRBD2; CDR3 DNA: TGTGCCAGCGGAACTAGCGGGGGGGCAGATACGCAGTATTTT; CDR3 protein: CASGTSGGADTQYF
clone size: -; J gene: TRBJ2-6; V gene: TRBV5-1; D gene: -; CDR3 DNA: TGCGCCAGCAGCTTTAACGGACTGCGGGACAACGTCCTGACTTTC; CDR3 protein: CASSFNGLRDNVLTF
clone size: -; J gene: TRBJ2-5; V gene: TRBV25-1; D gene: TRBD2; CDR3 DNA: TGTGCCAGTTCCGATTCGGGTAGCGGGGACCAAGAGACCCAGTACTTC; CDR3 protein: CASSDSGSGDQETQYF
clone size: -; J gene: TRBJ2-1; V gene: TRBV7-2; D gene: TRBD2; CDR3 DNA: TGTGCCAGCAGCGTGACTAGCGGAAACAATGAGCAGTTCTTC; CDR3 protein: CASSVTSGNNEQFF
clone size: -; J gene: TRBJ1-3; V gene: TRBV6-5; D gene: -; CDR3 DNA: TGTGCCAGCAGTTACCACAGGGAATTCGGTGGAAACACCATATATTTT; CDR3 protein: CASSYHREFGGNTIYF
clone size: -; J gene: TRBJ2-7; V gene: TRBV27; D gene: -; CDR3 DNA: TGTGCCAGCGGGCGGGGAGAGCAGTACTTC; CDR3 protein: CASGRGEQYF
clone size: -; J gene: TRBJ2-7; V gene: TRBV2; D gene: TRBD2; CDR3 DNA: TGTGCCAGCAGCAGGACTAGCCAGATTTATGAGCAGTACTTC; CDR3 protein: CASSRTSQIYEQYF
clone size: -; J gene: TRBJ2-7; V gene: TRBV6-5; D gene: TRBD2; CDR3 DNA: TGTGCCAGCAGCCAAGCTAGCGGGGGCCCCTACGAGCAGTACTTC; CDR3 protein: CASSQASGGPYEQYF
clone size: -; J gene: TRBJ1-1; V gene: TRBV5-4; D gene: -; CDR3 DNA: TGTGCCAGCAGCTCCAGAGACCCAAGCGGGGTCACTGAAGCTTTCTTT; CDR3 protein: CASSSRDPSGVTEAFF
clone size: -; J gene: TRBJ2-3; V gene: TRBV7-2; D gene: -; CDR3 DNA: TGTGCCAGCAGCTTAGGGACCATAGGGGGAGATACGCAGTATTTT; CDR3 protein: CASSLGTIGGDTQYF
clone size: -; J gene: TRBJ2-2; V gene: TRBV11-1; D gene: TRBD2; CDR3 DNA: TGTGCCAGCAGACCCCTTAAGCGGGGGACCGGGGAGCTGTTTTTT; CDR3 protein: CASRPLKRGTGELFF
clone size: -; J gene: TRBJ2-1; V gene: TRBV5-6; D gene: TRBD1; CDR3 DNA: TGTGCCAGCAACGCTCGACAGGGGTACAATGAGCAGTTCTTC; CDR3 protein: CASNARQGYNEQFF
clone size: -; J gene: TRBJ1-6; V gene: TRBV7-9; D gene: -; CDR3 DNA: TGTGCCAGCAGCTTGCAGGGTTCCTATAATTCACCCCTCCACTTT; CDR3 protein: CASSLQGSYNSPLHF
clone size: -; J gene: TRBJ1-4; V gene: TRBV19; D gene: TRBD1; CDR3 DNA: TGTGCCAGTAGTCTAACAGGGGGGCCTAATGAAAAACTGTTTTTT; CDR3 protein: CASSLTGGPNEKLFF